Sequencing of this T cell receptor (beta chain) was carried out in a study of shared clonotypes between healthy human individuals. CDR3 size: 16 residues. Trimming took 3 bases from V and 3 from J, leaving 17 bases between them. Germline lookup yields CDR1 SGHAT and CDR2 FQNNGV. Sequenced by immunoSEQ multiplex PCR; TCRdb stores in-frame clones only, minus some. Of around 720,000 clones listed, less than 80% are singletons. Whole-study findings and limits: Represented diversity, genetic and exposure-history alike, was limited by few donors.

A word on this clone: The target antigen is unknown.

The sequence was collected from a woman in her twenties or thirties in good health. This rearrangement joins TRBV11-2 to TRBJ1-1; possibly TRBD1 for D (6 bases). The sample was memory CD4+ T cells sorted from blood. Subset here: CD45RA-negative fraction. CDR3 sequence (DNA): TGTGCCAGCAGCTTGGGGGCAGGGACCATGGACACTGAAGCTTTCTTT. Translation: CASSLGAGTMDTEAFF.